Here is one T cell receptor (beta chain) with its context. The CDR3 covers 12 residues. The V segment lost 2 bases and the J segment 16 bases; nucleotides outside the gene matches: 8. Germline V CDR1 and CDR2: SGHRS, YFSETQ. TCRdb re-derived calls from the 5' RACE reads in MiXCR, one entry per CDR3 protein. This table has tens of thousands of distinct CDR3 sequences, less than 15% appearing once. This sample stems from a study of neurological immune-mediated disorders. This sequence joins TRBV5-1 and TRBJ2-1; 8 bases line up with TRBD1. The clonotype comes from a woman aged 45 to 65 in good health. Sequenced input: PBMCs. This chain's CDR3 is CASSLTLDRVFF. The CDR3 DNA reads TGCGCCAGCAGCTTAACGTTGGACAGGGTTTTCTTC.